These 7 T cell receptor beta chains were all obtained from the same sample, sequenced in a study of blood T cell repertoires in COVID-19. The data were produced by immunoSEQ multiplex PCR, yet TCRdb's version contains in-frame clones alone and is incomplete. The sample gives about 82,000 clones, around four fifths of which show up once; more than 15% is in the top ten. The sequenced material came from peripheral blood. Source of these receptors: an elderly man with active or convalescent COVID-19.

The chain joins TRBV11-3 to TRBJ1-4, with D unclear. Germline V gives CDR1 SGHNT, CDR2 YENEEA. The CDR3 loop spans 14 amino acids. V shed 3 bases and J shed 4 bases, with 9 bases lying between them. The CDR3 region is CASSFTRGNEKLFF. As DNA, the CDR3 is TGTGCCAGCAGCTTCACCCGGGGTAATGAAAAACTGTTTTTT.

V and J are TRBV5-4 and TRBJ2-3; D unresolved. The V end lost 1 base, the J end lost 0 bases, and 9 bases lay between the germline ends. The germline V gene has CDR1 SGHNT and CDR2 YYREEE (reference sequence). The CDR3 is 15 amino acids. CDR3 DNA sequence: TGTGCCAGCAGCTTGAGCCTTCCTAGCACAGATACGCAGTATTTT. As protein: CASSLSLPSTDTQYF.

The chain uses TRBV5-4 and TRBJ1-3; the D gene is possibly TRBD1 (5 bases). The CDR3 runs to 13 residues. The V and J ends lost 0 bases and 4 bases respectively, with 5 bases between them. Per germline, CDR1 SGHNT and CDR2 YYREEE (reference sequence). CDR3 sequence: CASSLAGGNTIYF. CDR3 DNA sequence: TGTGCCAGCAGCTTGGCAGGGGGAAACACCATATATTTT.

This chain links TRBV11-2 with TRBJ1-4; 9 bases fit TRBD1. This CDR3 contains 15 residues. The germline V gene has CDR1 SGHAT and CDR2 FQNNGV. J lost 5 bases, V lost 5 bases, and 6 bases had no gene match. The CDR3: CASSPHRGLNEKLFF. The CDR3 coding sequence is TGTGCCAGCAGCCCGCACAGGGGGCTCAATGAAAAACTGTTTTTT.

The table lists this clone with a count of one. The chain links TRBV9 to TRBJ2-3; D possibly corresponds to TRBD1 (5 bases). The CDR3 has 13 residues. Trimming pared 2 bases from V and 5 bases from J, leaving 9 bases between. Germline V CDR1 and CDR2: SGDLS, YYNGEE. The CDR3 here is CASSVSGKDTQYF. The DNA of the CDR3 is TGTGCCAGCAGCGTTTCAGGGAAAGATACGCAGTATTTT.

This chain joins TRBV6-5 and TRBJ2-1; D gene ambiguous. Trimming cost V 6 bases and J 9 bases, with 15 bases left between them. The CDR3 is 13 amino acids. The V gene's germline CDR1 is MNHEY and CDR2 SVGAGI. CDR3 region: CASRVGSYGEQFF. In DNA, the CDR3 is TGTGCCAGCAGAGTGGGCTCGTACGGTGAGCAGTTCTTC.

This clone turned up a few times. The rearrangement uses TRBV6-5 and TRBJ1-6; D not resolved. V shed 4 bases and J shed 9 bases, with 16 bases lying between them. This CDR3 contains 15 residues. Germline CDR1 MNHEY, CDR2 SVGAGI. CDR3 bases: TGTGCCAGCAGTTTTGAGGCAGCGACCCTTTCACCCCTCCACTTT. As protein: CASSFEAATLSPLHF.